A selection of T cell receptor beta chains follows, all from one sample in a study of vaccination effects on CD4 cells after COVID-19. Assay used: immunoSEQ multiplex PCR; TCRdb lists only in-frame clones, some missing. Here the sample spans under 85,000 clones, roughly 74% being singletons. For these receptors, no antigen is known. The starting material was CD4+ T cells from PBMCs cultured with HCoV-229E spike peptides, obtained before COVID-19 vaccination. Receptor source: a human donor who received a COVID-19 vaccine. Each CDR3 is given with its conserved first and last residue. A D gene is named only where the DNA matches it firmly. Clone size appears in some rows only: once, few, many, or a class for an expanded clone.

V	D	J	size	length	CDR3	DNA
TRBV6-5	NA	TRBJ2-1	NA	15	CASSYPYGFGAEQFF	TGTGCCAGCAGTTACCCCTATGGGTTTGGTGCCGAGCAGTTCTTC
TRBV4-3	NA	TRBJ2-4	NA	21	CASSPTWATPNPWSLKNIQYF	TGCGCCAGCAGCCCCACCTGGGCAACTCCCAACCCTTGGTCTCTTAAAAACATTCAGTACTTC
TRBV18	TRBD1	TRBJ2-5	NA	15	CASSPVTGGRETQYF	TGTGCCAGCTCACCGGTTACAGGGGGCCGAGAGACCCAGTACTTC
TRBV3-1/TRBV3-2	NA	TRBJ2-1	NA	14	CASSPSVTYNEQFF	TGTGCCAGCAGCCCATCCGTCACCTACAATGAGCAGTTCTTC
TRBV7-2	TRBD2	TRBJ2-3	NA	15	CASSQPGLGTDTQYF	TGTGCCAGCAGCCAACCGGGACTAGGGACAGATACGCAGTATTTT
TRBV7-2	NA	TRBJ1-1	once	15	CASSLARNLNTEAFF	TGTGCCAGCAGCTTAGCTAGAAACCTGAACACTGAAGCTTTCTTT
TRBV3-1/TRBV3-2	NA	TRBJ1-2	NA	12	CASSSSGYGYTF	TGTGCCAGTAGTAGTAGTGGCTATGGCTACACCTTC
TRBV7-3	NA	TRBJ2-3	NA	13	CASSPGSTDTQYF	TGTGCCAGCAGCCCCGGTAGCACAGATACGCAGTATTTT
TRBV18	NA	TRBJ1-5	NA	15	CASSPSGSLDQPQHF	TGTGCCAGCTCACCGTCGGGTTCATTAGATCAGCCCCAGCATTTT
TRBV24-1	NA	TRBJ2-3	NA	14	CATGTGLSTDTQYF	TGTGCCACTGGAACAGGGCTTAGCACAGATACGCAGTATTTT
TRBV6-1	NA	TRBJ1-5	NA	14	CASSELRGWQPQHF	TGTGCCAGCAGTGAACTCCGGGGCTGGCAGCCCCAGCATTTT
TRBV15	TRBD1	TRBJ1-4	NA	14	CATSRGGTGEKLFF	TGTGCCACCAGCAGAGGCGGGACAGGCGAAAAACTGTTTTTT
TRBV5-1	TRBD1	TRBJ2-3	NA	19	CASSLAPLGQGSVTDTQYF	TGCGCCAGCAGCTTGGCCCCTCTAGGACAGGGGAGTGTTACAGATACGCAGTATTTT
TRBV2	TRBD1	TRBJ2-1	once	15	CASSEEGGASNEQFF	TGTGCCAGCAGTGAAGAAGGGGGCGCATCGAATGAGCAGTTCTTC
TRBV5-1	NA	TRBJ2-2	NA	14	CASSPPPNTGELFF	TGCGCCAGCAGCCCGCCCCCGAACACCGGGGAGCTGTTTTTT
TRBV19	TRBD1	TRBJ1-6	NA	14	CASSIIDRGSPLHF	TGTGCCAGTAGTATAATTGACAGGGGATCACCCCTCCACTTT
TRBV5-1	TRBD1	TRBJ1-2	NA	14	CASSQQGLNYGYTF	TGCGCCAGCAGCCAACAGGGGCTAAACTATGGCTACACCTTC
TRBV6-2/TRBV6-3	NA	TRBJ1-1	NA	12	CASSYSYGEAFF	TGTGCCAGCAGTTACTCGTATGGGGAAGCTTTCTTT
TRBV7-2	TRBD1	TRBJ1-2	NA	14	CASSSQGALEGYTF	TGTGCCAGCAGCTCTCAGGGGGCTCTAGAAGGCTACACCTTC
TRBV5-1	NA	TRBJ2-2	once	14	CASSLSPNTGELFF	TGCGCCAGCAGCTTATCCCCGAACACCGGGGAGCTGTTTTTT
TRBV2	NA	TRBJ1-1	few	13	CASKEGAYTEAFF	TGTGCCAGCAAGGAAGGGGCGTACACTGAAGCTTTCTTT
TRBV7-9	NA	TRBJ1-4	NA	15	CASSFARATNEKLFF	TGTGCCAGCAGCTTCGCGAGAGCAACTAATGAAAAACTGTTTTTT